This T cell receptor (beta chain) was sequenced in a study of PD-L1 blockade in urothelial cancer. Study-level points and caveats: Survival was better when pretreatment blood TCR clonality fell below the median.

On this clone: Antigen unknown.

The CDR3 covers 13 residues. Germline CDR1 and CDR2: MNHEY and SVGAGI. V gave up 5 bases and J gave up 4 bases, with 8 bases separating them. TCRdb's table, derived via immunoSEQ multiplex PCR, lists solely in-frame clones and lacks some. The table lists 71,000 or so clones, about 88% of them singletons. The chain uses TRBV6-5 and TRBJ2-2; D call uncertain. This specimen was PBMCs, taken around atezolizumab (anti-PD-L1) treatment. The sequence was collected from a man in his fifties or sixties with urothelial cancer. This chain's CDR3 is CASSLGSTGELFF. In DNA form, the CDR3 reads TGTGCCAGCAGTCTAGGAAGCACCGGGGAGCTGTTTTTT.